These T cell receptor beta chains were read from a single sample in a study of blood T cell repertoires in COVID-19. This table comes from immunoSEQ multiplex PCR, and its TCRdb copy is limited to in-frame clones, with some not included. In the table there are 250,000 to 300,000 clones, 88% of which are singletons. The sample comprised peripheral blood. The receptors derive from a woman aged 35 to 49 who had recovered from COVID-19. Both conserved end residues are part of each CDR3. D genes are given only for firm matches. Clone size appears in some rows only: once, few, many, or a class for an expanded clone.

D gene | clone size | J gene | V gene | CDR3 DNA | CDR3 protein
NA | NA | TRBJ1-4 | TRBV7-9 | TGTGCCAGCAGCGGACGCCGGGGTACCTTCGCAACTAATGAAAAACTGTTTTTT | CASSGRRGTFATNEKLFF
NA | NA | TRBJ2-1 | TRBV27 | TGTGCCAGCAGGCTCATCGGAGGGACTTCGGGACAGTACAATGAGCAGTTCTTC | CASRLIGGTSGQYNEQFF
NA | NA | TRBJ1-3 | TRBV19 | TGTGCCAGTACCCTTCTGGGAGGCACCATATATTTT | CASTLLGGTIYF
TRBD1 | NA | TRBJ1-2 | TRBV18 | TGTGCCAGCTCGCCCGGGACAGACAACTATGGCTACACCTTC | CASSPGTDNYGYTF
NA | NA | TRBJ1-5 | TRBV11-2 | TGTGCCAGCAGGCAGGGGTCCAATCAGCCCCAGCATTTT | CASRQGSNQPQHF
NA | NA | TRBJ2-3 | TRBV5-1 | TGCGCCAGCAGCCCGGGGGTCCTAGCGACCACAGATACGCAGTATTTT | CASSPGVLATTDTQYF
TRBD2 | NA | TRBJ2-5 | TRBV9 | TGTGCCAGCAGCCCCCCGGCTAGCGGGGAGACCCAGTACTTC | CASSPPASGETQYF
NA | NA | TRBJ2-1 | TRBV5-4 | TGTGCCAGCAGCCCCTCCGTATCCTACAATGAGCAGTTCTTC | CASSPSVSYNEQFF
NA | NA | TRBJ1-3 | TRBV4-3 | TGCGCCAGCAGCCAAGGGTCAGGGATCGGAAACACCATATATTTT | CASSQGSGIGNTIYF
NA | NA | TRBJ1-2 | TRBV28 | TGTGCCAGCAGTTTACCGACAAACTATGGCTACACCTTC | CASSLPTNYGYTF
NA | once | TRBJ1-2 | TRBV19 | TGTGCCAGTAAAACCCCGACGGGGGGCTACACCTTC | CASKTPTGGYTF
TRBD2 | NA | TRBJ2-1 | TRBV5-1 | TGCGCCAGCAGCCCACCACTAGCGGGGGGGAGCAATGAGCAGTTCTTC | CASSPPLAGGSNEQFF
NA | NA | TRBJ2-7 | TRBV15 | TGTGCCACCAGCAGAGATTGGGCCGGGGTCGCTTACGAGCAGTACTTC | CATSRDWAGVAYEQYF
TRBD1 | once | TRBJ2-7 | TRBV10-3 | TGTGCCATCCGGGCCTCCGGTCAGGGGGCGGGGGAGCAGTACTTC | CAIRASGQGAGEQYF
NA | NA | TRBJ1-2 | TRBV11-2 | TGTGCCAGCAGCTTAGACTCACGGAGGGCCCCCTATGGCTACACCTTC | CASSLDSRRAPYGYTF
NA | NA | TRBJ2-2 | TRBV28 | TGTGCCAGCAGCCCGCACCAGGGGCTCGCGAACACCGGGGAGCTGTTTTTT | CASSPHQGLANTGELFF
NA | NA | TRBJ1-5 | TRBV6-5 | TGTGCCAGCAGTTACACAGGTTATCAGCCCCAGCATTTT | CASSYTGYQPQHF
NA | NA | TRBJ2-1 | TRBV7-9 | TGTGCCAGCAGCTTAGCACCAGGGGTTTACAATGAGCAGTTCTTC | CASSLAPGVYNEQFF
TRBD2 | NA | TRBJ2-7 | TRBV4-2 | TGTGCCAGCAGCCAAGAGAGCCTAGCGGTCTACGAGCAGTACTTC | CASSQESLAVYEQYF
NA | NA | TRBJ1-1 | TRBV19 | TGTGCCAGTAGTTACCGGGGGGGCATGAACACTGAAGCTTTCTTT | CASSYRGGMNTEAFF
NA | NA | TRBJ2-5 | TRBV30 | TGTGCCTGGAGTGTGAGTAGCGGCCAAGAGACCCAGTACTTC | CAWSVSSGQETQYF
TRBD1 | NA | TRBJ1-1 | TRBV6-5 | TGTGCCCTTACGCCCCAAGGACAGGCCATCACTGAAGCTTTCTTT | CALTPQGQAITEAFF
NA | NA | TRBJ2-1 | TRBV5-1 | TGCGCCAGCAGCTTGACCCGGAGCTCGGGGCAGTTCTTC | CASSLTRSSGQFF
NA | NA | TRBJ1-3 | TRBV3-1/TRBV3-2 | TGTGCCAGCAGCCCAGGGGTGGCGGCTGGAAACACCATATATTTT | CASSPGVAAGNTIYF
TRBD1 | once | TRBJ1-2 | TRBV7-2 | TGTGCCAGCAGCCCAACCGTACGCAGGGGGAATGGCTACACCTTC | CASSPTVRRGNGYTF
NA | NA | TRBJ2-3 | TRBV30 | TGTGCCTGGAGTGCCACCTATCCGCATCCATTCGTAGATACGCAGTATTTT | CAWSATYPHPFVDTQYF